One and the same sample provided the 28 T cell receptor beta chains below, sequenced in a study of STAT5B mutations in CD4+ large granular lymphocyte leukemia (dated by TCRdb to about 2022). Receptor libraries were prepared by the immunoSEQ multiplex PCR assay. TCRdb took over this immuneACCESS table, retaining in-frame rearrangements with V and J assigned. Such tables are incomplete; in checked studies, under half of the missing clones stem from an unresolved V gene, and the remainder is unexplained. Counted in this sample were more than 35,000 clones; approximately 85% of them appeared once. The ten most abundant clones make up roughly 1.2% of the sample. Sequenced input: CD4+ T cells from blood buffy coats. The receptors were gathered from a human donor in good health.

V gene TRBV27 combines with J gene TRBJ1-1, with no clear D. This CDR3 has 15 amino acids. V lost 2 bases and J lost 3, with 13 bases in between. Per germline, CDR1 MNHEY and CDR2 SMNVEV (reference sequence). DNA of the CDR3: TGTGCCAGCAGTTTAACCCCACACGGGGACACTGAAGCTTTCTTT. Translated, it gives CASSLTPHGDTEAFF.

The chain combines TRBV7-3 with TRBJ2-5; TRBD2 aligns across 8 bases. V lost 5 bases and J lost 2; bases outside the gene matches: 7. CDR1 SGHTA and CDR2 FQGTGA come from the germline V gene. The CDR3 runs 15 residues. The DNA of the CDR3 is TGTGCCAGCAGCACTAGCGGCGCGTGGCAAGAGACCCAGTACTTC. This gives the protein CASSTSGAWQETQYF.

The chain links TRBV2 to TRBJ2-7; D gene uncertain. V was cut by 8 bases and J by 2 bases, with 7 bases left in between. This CDR3 region has 11 residues. The germline gives CDR1 SNHLY, CDR2 FYNNEI. The CDR3 nucleotides are TGTGCCAGCCGGGCGGCCTACGAGCAGTACTTC. This encodes CASRAAYEQYF.

This clone was detected only once. The CDR3: CASSDRLMGSNEQFF. DNA of the CDR3: TGTGCCAGCAGTGACAGACTCATGGGGTCCAATGAGCAGTTCTTC. The chain links TRBV6-1 to TRBJ2-1; no firm D call. Germline V CDR1 and CDR2: MNHNS, SASEGT. The CDR3 has 15 amino acids. Trimming took 3 bases from V and 6 from J, leaving 15 bases between them.

The chain recombines TRBV4-2 with TRBJ2-7; D possibly corresponds to TRBD2 (6 bases). The CDR3 contains 16 residues. The germline V and J ends were trimmed by 1 base and 0 bases, with 13 bases remaining between them. CDR1 and CDR2 (germline): LGHNA, YNFKEQ. The CDR3 region is CASSQGGGDLSYEQYF. The CDR3 nucleotides read TGTGCCAGCAGCCAAGGTGGAGGGGACCTCTCCTACGAGCAGTACTTC.

This chain links TRBV6-5 with TRBJ1-1, with TRBD1 as a possible D gene (6 bases). Trimming cost V 5 bases and J 1 base, with 11 bases left between them. The CDR3 contains 14 residues. Germline values: CDR1 MNHEY, CDR2 SVGAGI. This CDR3 is CASSRWTENTEAFF. The DNA for the CDR3 is TGTGCCAGCAGTCGATGGACAGAGAACACTGAAGCTTTCTTT.

This sequence joins TRBV30 and TRBJ2-3; D is perhaps TRBD1 (6 bases). The CDR3 sequence is 12 residues long. Trimming took off 0 bases at V and 7 bases at J, with 8 bases between the two ends. CDR1 and CDR2 from the germline V gene are GTSNPN and SVGIG (reference sequence). Here the CDR3 reads CAWSVRGNTQYF. The CDR3 nucleotides read TGTGCCTGGAGTGTGAGGGGGAATACGCAGTATTTT.

The chain combines TRBV10-3 with TRBJ1-1; 10 positions match TRBD1. The CDR3 is 17 residues long. The V gene's germline CDR1 is ENHRY and CDR2 SYGVKD. V dropped 3 bases and J dropped 2; count of bases not matched to a gene: 9. In DNA, the CDR3 is TGTGCCATCAGTGAATCACTTGGACAGGGGGAAAACACTGAAGCTTTCTTT. Translated: CAISESLGQGENTEAFF.

The chain employs TRBV29-1 and TRBJ1-2; 7 bases align to TRBD1. This CDR3 is built from 15 residues. The V and J ends lost 0 bases and 4 bases, in that order; junction bases with no gene match: 8. In germline, CDR1 is SQVTM, CDR2 ANQGSEA. CDR3 sequence: CSVEDPDRVGYGYTF. In DNA form, the CDR3 reads TGCAGCGTTGAAGACCCCGACAGGGTTGGCTATGGCTACACCTTC.

The chain employs TRBV11-3 and TRBJ2-1, with D uncertain. V was pared by 1 base and J by 10 bases, with 17 bases between. Germline CDR1 reads SGHNT; CDR2 reads YENEEA. The CDR3 sequence is 15 residues long. The CDR3, as DNA: TGTGCCAGCAGCTTAGGGGGTCTAAGGTTAGACGAGCAGTTCTTC. This translates into CASSLGGLRLDEQFF.

The chain employs TRBV6-6 and TRBJ2-7; unclear D gene. V was shortened by 0 bases and J by 0 bases, with 6 bases between the two germline ends. The CDR3 spans 14 residues. The germline gives CDR1 MNHNY, CDR2 SVGAGI (reference sequence). In DNA form, the CDR3 reads TGTGCCAGCAGTTACTCAGAGATCTCCTACGAGCAGTACTTC. Amino acid sequence: CASSYSEISYEQYF.

The CDR3 sequence is CASSPSGATEAFF. The DNA for the CDR3 is TGTGCCAGCTCACCCTCAGGGGCCACTGAAGCTTTCTTT. The chain uses TRBV18 and TRBJ1-1; TRBD1 might be the D (6 bases). With 3 bases removed from V and 4 bases from J, the gap between germline ends came to 9 bases. The length of the CDR3 is 13 residues. CDR1 is KGHSH, CDR2 LQKENI, per germline.

The chain couples TRBV7-3 to TRBJ2-3; the match to TRBD2 covers 7 bases. In germline, CDR1 is SGHTA, CDR2 FQGTGA. V lost 5 bases, J lost 1 base, and 6 bases stayed unmatched. The length of the CDR3 is 15 residues. CDR3 sequence (DNA): TGTGCCAGCAGCCAAGTTGGGGGGGGCACAGATACGCAGTATTTT. Translating it yields CASSQVGGGTDTQYF. Drawing the rest from reference TRBV7-3 and TRBJ2-3, the complete variable domain is GAGVSQTPSNKVTEKGKYVELRCDPISGHTALYWYRQSLGQGPEFLIYFQGTGAADDSGLPNDRFFAVRPEGSVSTLKIQRTERGDSAVYLCASSQVGGGTDTQYFGPGTRLTVL.

This chain links TRBV4-1 with TRBJ1-5, with a possible D match to TRBD1 (6 bases). From germline, CDR1 is MGHRA and CDR2 YSYEKL. The V gene lost 0 bases and the J gene lost 4 bases, with 13 bases spanning the gap. The CDR3 totals 16 residues. Here the CDR3 DNA reads TGCGCCAGCAGCCAAGAATCCGACAGGTTTAATCAGCCCCAGCATTTT. Encoded protein: CASSQESDRFNQPQHF.

The chain uses TRBV19 and TRBJ1-1; 7 bases agree with TRBD1. Trimming cost V 7 bases and J 4 bases; bases outside gene matches: 6. The CDR3 runs to 13 residues. Germline V gene data show CDR1 as LNHDA and CDR2 as SQIVND (reference sequence). The CDR3 nucleotides are TGTGCCAGTAATGACAGGGTCGGCACTGAAGCTTTCTTT. Translation gives CASNDRVGTEAFF.

V is TRBV7-6 and J is TRBJ2-7, with D possibly being TRBD1 (5 bases). Trimming stripped 1 base from V and 6 bases from J, with 16 bases between. Germline-derived CDR1 and CDR2 are SGHVS and FNYEAQ. The CDR3 is 15 amino acids. CDR3 coding DNA: TGTGCCAGCAGCTTAGGCGGTGGGGCATCGGGCGAGCAGTACTTC. This sequence encodes CASSLGGGASGEQYF. The variable domain in full, with the rest retrieved from reference TRBV7-6 and TRBJ2-7, is GAGVSQSPRYKVTKRGQDVALRCDPISGHVSLYWYRQALGQGPEFLTYFNYEAQQDKSGLPNDRFSAERPEGSISTLTIQRTEQRDSAMYRCASSLGGGASGEQYFGPGTRLTVT.

The chain carries TRBV10-3 and TRBJ1-1; D gene ambiguous. The V end lost 0 bases, the J end lost 7 bases, and 12 bases lay between the germline ends. The CDR3 covers 14 residues. CDR1 and CDR2 from the germline V gene are ENHRY and SYGVKD. DNA of the CDR3: TGTGCCATCAGTGAGTCGACACGGAGACATGAAGCTTTCTTT. Protein: CAISESTRRHEAFF.

The chain joins TRBV10-3 to TRBJ1-5; D is unresolved. The CDR3 covers 14 residues. Trimming removed 0 bases from V and 10 bases from J, with 13 bases in between. The germline CDR1 and CDR2 sequences are ENHRY and SYGVKD. This chain's CDR3 is CAISESQTAGPQHF. The CDR3, as DNA: TGTGCCATCAGTGAGTCGCAGACCGCGGGACCCCAGCATTTT.

The chain combines TRBV5-4 with TRBJ2-1; no clear D. The CDR3 is 14 amino acids. Germline values: CDR1 SGHNT, CDR2 YYREEE (reference sequence). V was shortened by 4 bases and J by 6 bases, with 14 bases between the two germline ends. The CDR3 DNA reads as TGTGCCAGCAGCCACGAAAGGGTACGCAATGAGCAGTTCTTC. It specifies CASSHERVRNEQFF.

This clone has just a few counts. The rearrangement joins TRBV7-9 to TRBJ1-2; D might be TRBD1 (6 bases). Germline V CDR1 and CDR2: SEHNR, FQNEAQ (reference sequence). The V end was cut by 5 bases, the J end by 4 bases, with 8 bases between. The CDR3 is 12 amino acids. CDR3 residues: CASSLQGYGYTF. CDR3 DNA sequence: TGTGCCAGCAGCCTACAGGGCTATGGCTACACCTTC.

V gene TRBV5-1 combines with J gene TRBJ2-5; no reliable D call. From germline, CDR1 is SGHRS and CDR2 YFSETQ. Trimming removed 3 bases from V and 1 base from J, with 10 bases in between. The CDR3 sequence is 14 residues long. CDR3 amino acids: CASSSGRTQETQYF. The CDR3 DNA reads as TGCGCCAGCAGCTCCGGGCGGACCCAAGAGACCCAGTACTTC.

The rearrangement uses TRBV5-1 and TRBJ2-7; a weak D match, TRBD2 (5 bases). Per germline, CDR1 SGHRS and CDR2 YFSETQ. Trimming removed 0 bases at V and 2 bases at J, with 15 bases between. CDR3 length: 16 amino acids. In DNA form, the CDR3 reads TGCGCCAGCAGCTTGGAACTTGGGAGTTTAACCTACGAGCAGTACTTC. Translating it yields CASSLELGSLTYEQYF.

The chain links TRBV7-9 to TRBJ2-2, with TRBD2 matching 14 bases. J gave up 9 bases and V 5 bases, and 8 bases lay outside the gene matches. CDR1 is SEHNR and CDR2 is FQNEAQ in the germline V gene (reference sequence). CDR3 size: 16 residues. The CDR3 is CASSRTSGGSDRELFF. CDR3 DNA sequence: TGTGCCAGCAGCAGGACTAGCGGGGGGTCCGACCGGGAGCTGTTTTTT.

This clone was picked up a small number of times. CDR3 in amino acids: CASSETANYGYTF. CDR3 nucleotides: TGTGCCAGCAGTGAGACAGCTAACTATGGCTACACCTTC. The V call is TRBV6-6, the J call TRBJ1-2; D is perhaps TRBD1 (5 bases). Trimming removed 5 bases at V and 0 bases at J, with 7 bases between. This CDR3 has 13 residues. Germline lookup yields CDR1 MNHNY and CDR2 SVGAGI (reference sequence).

This chain connects TRBV19 to TRBJ2-5, with TRBD2 matching 7 bases. Germline lookup yields CDR1 LNHDA and CDR2 SQIVND (reference sequence). Trimming took 4 bases from V and 4 from J; bases not matched to a gene: 9. This CDR3 region has 15 residues. The CDR3 DNA is TGTGCCAGTAGTAGTAGGGATATAGCGGGAGAGACCCAGTACTTC. It encodes CASSSRDIAGETQYF.

V usage is TRBV30 and J usage is TRBJ2-3; 10 bases match TRBD1. V trimming: 8 bases; J trimming: 4 bases; junction bases outside the gene matches: 6. Germline assignment: CDR1 GTSNPN and CDR2 SVGIG (reference sequence). The CDR3 sequence is 13 residues long. The CDR3 DNA is TGTGCCCTGGGGGACAGGGGTGCAGATACGCAGTATTTT. It translates to CALGDRGADTQYF.

V and J are TRBV10-3 and TRBJ1-6; tentatively, D is TRBD1 (5 bases). Trimming cost V 8 bases and J 0 bases, with 14 bases left between them. The V gene's germline CDR1 is ENHRY and CDR2 SYGVKD. CDR3 length: 16 amino acids. The CDR3 DNA reads TGTGCCATCGGCCGACAGTCCGGCTCCTATAATTCACCCCTCCACTTT. Protein: CAIGRQSGSYNSPLHF.

The rearrangement links TRBV6-4 to TRBJ1-6, with D possibly matching TRBD1 (5 bases). V lost 7 bases and J lost 8, with 18 bases in between. The CDR3 length is 15 residues. CDR1 MRHNA and CDR2 SNTAGT come from the germline V gene. CDR3 bases: TGTGCCAGCAATCGGGACGTCAGTAGTGATTCACCCCTCCACTTT. Residues: CASNRDVSSDSPLHF.